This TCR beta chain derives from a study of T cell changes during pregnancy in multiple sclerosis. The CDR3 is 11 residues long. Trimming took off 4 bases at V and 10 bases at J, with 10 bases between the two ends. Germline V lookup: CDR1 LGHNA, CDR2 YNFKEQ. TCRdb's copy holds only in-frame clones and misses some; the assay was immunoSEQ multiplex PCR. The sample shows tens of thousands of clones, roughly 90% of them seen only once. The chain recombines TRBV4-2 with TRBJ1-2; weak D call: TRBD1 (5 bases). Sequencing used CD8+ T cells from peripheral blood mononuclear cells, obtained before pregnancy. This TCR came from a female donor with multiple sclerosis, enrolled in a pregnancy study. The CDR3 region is CASSLGGTYTF. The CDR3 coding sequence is TGTGCCAGCAGCCTTGGGGGGACCTACACCTTC.